This entry is about one TCR beta chain. The CDR3 covers 12 residues. Trimming took off 4 bases at V and 3 bases at J, with 4 bases between the two ends. Germline CDR1 is LNHDA and CDR2 is SQIVND (reference sequence). The study left out patients who had uncontrolled infection, other autoimmune disease, pregnancy or lactation. The data are from a study of T cells in Graves' hyperthyroidism and ophthalmopathy. RNA transcripts were the template for amplifying TCR beta CDR3 regions. A set of HTBI primers served as the primers for a first-round RT-PCR of the TCR CDR3. TCRdb passed the multiplex PCR reads through MiXCR, listing each CDR3 protein once. The table shows roughly 500,000 distinct CDR3 sequences, with approximately 44% occurring only once.

The chain employs TRBV19 and TRBJ1-5; D gene uncertain. This receptor was obtained from an adult woman with Graves' disease, either hyperthyroidism or ophthalmopathy (not recorded which). The sequenced material came from peripheral blood or thyroid tissue (not recorded which). The CDR3 loop reads CASSKDNQPQHF. The CDR3 bases are TGTGCCAGTAGTAAAGACAATCAGCCCCAGCATTTT.